This TCR beta chain was sequenced for a study of blood T cell repertoires in COVID-19. Repertoires were generated with immunoSEQ multiplex PCR, while TCRdb's copy carries only in-frame clones and drops some. The repertoire holds approximately 200,000 clones, with 80% to 90% as singletons. Trimming took 6 bases from V and 4 from J, leaving 24 bases between them. Per the germline V gene, CDR1 is MDHEN and CDR2 is SYDVKM. The CDR3 totals 17 residues. This clone was picked up one time. J is TRBJ1-2 and V is TRBV28; D not resolved. The sequencing sample was made of peripheral blood. The clonotype was recovered from a man in his 70s with active or convalescent COVID-19. CDR3 sequence reads: CASRDGGLLYPGYGYTF. The CDR3 DNA sequence: TGTGCCAGCAGGGATGGAGGGCTATTATATCCTGGCTATGGCTACACCTTC.